Below are 23 T cell receptor beta chains sequenced from a single sample in a study of blood T cells in healthy people across ages. Sample-barcoded 5' priming and a J-beta primer mix drove a second PCR of roughly 7 to 11 cycles. TCRdb reprocessed the 5' RACE reads via MiXCR and lists one record per CDR3 protein. The top ten clones hold 23% of a sample with some 1,800,000 distinct CDR3 sequences, 39% of them seen once. Material: blood. These receptors were taken from a human donor in good health.

V gene TRBV29-1 combines with J gene TRBJ1-4, with D perhaps TRBD1 (6 bases). The germline CDR1 and CDR2 sequences are SQVTM and ANQGSEA. V lost 3 bases and J lost 5, with 10 bases in between. The length of the CDR3 is 13 residues. CDR3 nucleotides: TGCAGCGTTGAGGGGACACAAAATGAAAAACTGTTTTTT. Its translation: CSVEGTQNEKLFF.

The CDR3 sequence: CASSFDGQNYGYTF. The DNA for the CDR3 is TGCGCCAGCAGCTTCGACGGACAGAACTATGGCTACACCTTC. The chain is built from TRBV5-1 and TRBJ1-2; perhaps TRBD1 as D (6 bases). There are 14 residues in the CDR3. Trimming took off 2 bases at V and 2 bases at J, with 10 bases between the two ends. CDR1 is SGHRS, CDR2 YFSETQ, per germline.

The chain carries TRBV11-1 and TRBJ2-3; 8 nucleotides line up with TRBD1. The germline gives CDR1 SGHAT, CDR2 FQDESV (reference sequence). Losses at the gene ends were 1 base for V and 5 bases for J; bases not matched to a gene: 5. CDR3 length: 15 residues. The CDR3 DNA is TGTGCCAGCAGCTTAGGGGGACAGGAAGGAGATACGCAGTATTTT. This codes for CASSLGGQEGDTQYF. The variable domain in full, with the rest retrieved from reference TRBV11-1 and TRBJ2-3, is EAEVAQSPRYKITEKSQAVAFWCDPISGHATLYWYRQILGQGPELLVQFQDESVVDDSQLPKDRFSAERLKGVDSTLKIQPAELGDSAMYLCASSLGGQEGDTQYFGPGTRLTVL.

V and J are TRBV15 and TRBJ1-2; tentative D call: TRBD1 (6 bases). Trimming cost V 6 bases and J 8 bases, with 13 bases left between them. There are 12 residues in the CDR3. Germline V gene sequence: CDR1 LNHNV, CDR2 YYDKDF (reference sequence). Here the CDR3 reads CATSWGAEGYTF. The CDR3 coding sequence is TGTGCCACCAGTTGGGGGGCGGAAGGCTACACCTTC.

This clonotype was seen only a few times. The chain carries TRBV10-3 and TRBJ1-6; D unclear. Germline values: CDR1 ENHRY, CDR2 SYGVKD. Trimming stripped 8 bases from V and 0 bases from J, with 17 bases between. The CDR3 runs to 17 residues. CDR3 DNA sequence: TGTGCCATCTCCCGGACCGATTCCAGCTCCTATAATTCACCCCTCCACTTT. Its protein product is CAISRTDSSSYNSPLHF.

CDR3 in amino acids: CASKRVETDTQYF. CDR3 in DNA: TGTGCCAGCAAGCGAGTAGAGACAGATACGCAGTATTTT. The chain has TRBV6-6 and TRBJ2-3; D ambiguous. V lost 7 bases, J lost 3 bases, and 11 bases lay in between. This CDR3 contains 13 residues. The germline V gene has CDR1 MNHNY and CDR2 SVGAGI (reference sequence).

The V and J genes are TRBV27 and TRBJ1-5, with a possible D match to TRBD1 (5 bases). V was pared by 6 bases and J by 0 bases, with 15 bases between. The CDR3 loop spans 16 amino acids. The V gene's germline CDR1 is MNHEY and CDR2 SMNVEV (reference sequence). CDR3 DNA: TGTGCCAGCAGAAGACACTCGGACAATAGCAATCAGCCCCAGCATTTT. As protein: CASRRHSDNSNQPQHF.

A few counts support this clonotype. The rearrangement joins TRBV12-3 or TRBV12-4 to TRBJ2-4, with D possibly matching TRBD1 (5 bases). This CDR3 spans 12 amino acids. Trimming pared 3 bases from V and 14 bases from J, leaving 14 bases between. The CDR3 coding sequence is TGTGCCAGCAGTTTCGGCAGCCTAGGGGAGTACTTC. It specifies CASSFGSLGEYF.

The rearrangement links TRBV6-2 or TRBV6-3 to TRBJ2-1; TRBD1 matches at 9 bases. V shed 0 bases, J shed 10 bases, and the junction held 7 bases outside the gene matches. Germline V gene data show CDR1 as MNHEY and CDR2 as SVGEGT. This CDR3 region has 15 residues. The CDR3 is CASSYSRTGEEEQFF. CDR3 bases: TGTGCCAGCAGTTACTCACGGACAGGGGAAGAGGAGCAGTTCTTC.

The V and J genes are TRBV4-3 and TRBJ2-1, with D tentatively TRBD2 (6 bases). The CDR3 length is 14 residues. Germline CDR1 is LGHNA and CDR2 is YSLEER. Deletions cut 6 bases from V and 7 bases from J, with 16 bases between. The CDR3 nucleotides are TGCGCCAGCAGTCGGAGGGTAATGGGAAATGAGCAGTTCTTC. As protein: CASSRRVMGNEQFF.

The rearrangement uses TRBV4-1 and TRBJ1-2; unclear D gene. V was cut by 1 base and J by 3 bases, with 9 bases left in between. Germline loops: CDR1 MGHRA, CDR2 YSYEKL. The CDR3 runs 14 residues. The CDR3 sequence is CASSQGSPYYGYTF. The CDR3 bases are TGCGCCAGCAGCCAAGGCTCACCCTACTATGGCTACACCTTC.

The chain carries TRBV7-2 and TRBJ2-3; D perhaps matches TRBD2 (6 bases). The germline CDR1 and CDR2 sequences are SGHTA and FQGNSA. V lost 1 base to trimming and J lost 1 base, with 15 bases between them. CDR3 length: 17 residues. The CDR3 bases are TGTGCCAGCAGCTTAGTTCATGGAGGAGGGCGCACAGATACGCAGTATTTT. Amino acids: CASSLVHGGGRTDTQYF.

This clonotype was seen a few times. The chain couples TRBV12-3 or TRBV12-4 to TRBJ1-1; tentatively, D is TRBD1 (5 bases). V was pared by 2 bases and J by 4 bases, with 8 bases between. The CDR3 contains 13 residues. CDR3 residues: CASSLYQGTEAFF. DNA of the CDR3: TGTGCCAGCAGTTTATATCAGGGCACTGAAGCTTTCTTT.

A word on this clonotype: The germline gene is not matched at one end of the junction; a read error may be the cause. CDR3 region: CAGSSGLSYEQYF. The CDR3 region has the DNA TGTGCCGGCAGCTCTGGACTATCCTACGAGCAGTACTTC. This sequence joins TRBV7-8 and TRBJ2-4, with D possibly matching TRBD2 (6 bases). Near its end, the DNA agrees better with TRBJ2-7, so the J call may be wrong. CDR3 length: 13 residues. CDR1 is SGHVS and CDR2 is FQNEAQ in the germline V gene.

The chain recombines TRBV7-2 with TRBJ1-2; 7 bases agree with TRBD1. J lost 6 bases, V lost 2 bases, and 6 bases had no gene match. The germline V gene encodes CDR1 SGHTA and CDR2 FQGNSA. CDR3 size: 14 residues. The CDR3 nucleotides read TGTGCCAGCAGCTTAACAGGGGCGGTTGATGGCTACACCTTC. This sequence encodes CASSLTGAVDGYTF.

The chain couples TRBV4-2 to TRBJ2-1; 9 bases align to TRBD2. Per germline, CDR1 LGHNA and CDR2 YNFKEQ. The J segment lost 9 bases and the V segment lost 0 bases, leaving 6 bases of the junction unmatched. The CDR3 runs 15 residues. CDR3 amino acids: CASSQEAGGISEQFF. CDR3 nucleotides: TGTGCCAGCAGCCAAGAAGCGGGGGGTATATCTGAGCAGTTCTTC.

This clonotype was observed a few times. The chain links TRBV2 to TRBJ2-1; D ambiguous. With 9 bases removed from V and 3 bases from J, the gap between germline ends came to 12 bases. This CDR3 has 13 amino acids. In germline, CDR1 is SNHLY, CDR2 FYNNEI. CDR3 sequence (DNA): TGTGCCAGTCACCTGGCTAGCTACAATGAGCAGTTCTTC. Its translation: CASHLASYNEQFF. The full variable domain, its missing parts supplied by reference TRBV2 and TRBJ2-1, is EPEVTQTPSHQVTQMGQEVILRCVPISNHLYFYWYRQILGQKVEFLVSFYNNEISEKSEIFDDQFSVERPDGSNFTLKIRSTKLEDSAMYFCASHLASYNEQFFGPGTRLTVL.

This clonotype was seen more than once but under ten times. The CDR3 here is CASSYTGGSVYGYTF. CDR3 nucleotides: TGTGCCAGCAGTTATACAGGGGGCTCGGTCTATGGCTACACCTTC. The rearrangement joins TRBV28 to TRBJ1-2, with 9 bases that match TRBD1. There are 15 residues in the CDR3. The trim removed 4 bases at V and 4 bases at J, leaving 7 bases unmatched. Germline V CDR1 and CDR2: MDHEN, SYDVKM.

V and J are TRBV7-2 and TRBJ1-1; D ambiguous. Trimming cost V 1 base and J 8 bases, with 11 bases left between them. The CDR3 runs 13 residues. Germline CDR1 SGHTA, CDR2 FQGNSA. CDR3 amino acids: CASSLGSVPEAFF. The CDR3 DNA is TGTGCCAGCAGCTTAGGTTCTGTCCCCGAAGCTTTCTTT. The entire variable domain, with the rest obtained from reference TRBV7-2 and TRBJ1-1, is as follows: GAGVSQSPSNKVTEKGKDVELRCDPISGHTALYWYRQSLGQGLEFLIYFQGNSAPDKSGLPSDRFSAERTGGSVSTLTIQRTQQEDSAVYLCASSLGSVPEAFFGQGTRLTVV.

The chain carries TRBV6-5 and TRBJ2-1; D is unresolved. CDR1 is MNHEY and CDR2 is SVGAGI in the germline V gene. V was cut by 0 bases and J by 4 bases, with 10 bases left in between. This CDR3 region has 15 residues. The CDR3 loop reads CASSYSGLSYNEQFF. The CDR3 DNA follows: TGTGCCAGCAGTTACTCGGGGTTGTCGTACAATGAGCAGTTCTTC.

This clonotype came up a few times. J is TRBJ2-1 and V is TRBV14; 12 bases fit TRBD1. This CDR3 spans 17 amino acids. V lost 3 bases, J lost 7 bases, and 10 bases stayed unmatched. Germline CDR1 is SGHDN and CDR2 is FVKESK. CDR3 loop: CASSHPIRDRGRNEQFF. The CDR3 coding sequence is TGTGCCAGCAGCCACCCTATTCGGGACAGGGGGCGGAATGAGCAGTTCTTC.

V gene TRBV7-8 combines with J gene TRBJ2-1; TRBD2 agrees at 9 bases. The V gene end was trimmed by 8 bases and the J gene end by 2 bases; junction bases not matched to a gene: 10. The germline V gene encodes CDR1 SGHVS and CDR2 FQNEAQ. CDR3 length equals 16 residues. The CDR3: CASLPPGGGAYNEQFF. DNA of the CDR3: TGTGCCAGCCTACCACCGGGCGGGGGGGCCTACAATGAGCAGTTCTTC.

This sequence joins TRBV27 and TRBJ1-6; the match to TRBD1 covers 7 bases. V lost 8 bases, J lost 1 base, and 8 bases stayed unmatched. There are 16 residues in the CDR3. Germline V lookup: CDR1 MNHEY, CDR2 SMNVEV (reference sequence). CDR3 protein: CASSYSDRSYNSPLHF. The CDR3 DNA follows: TGTGCCAGCTCCTACTCGGACAGGTCCTATAATTCACCCCTCCACTTT.